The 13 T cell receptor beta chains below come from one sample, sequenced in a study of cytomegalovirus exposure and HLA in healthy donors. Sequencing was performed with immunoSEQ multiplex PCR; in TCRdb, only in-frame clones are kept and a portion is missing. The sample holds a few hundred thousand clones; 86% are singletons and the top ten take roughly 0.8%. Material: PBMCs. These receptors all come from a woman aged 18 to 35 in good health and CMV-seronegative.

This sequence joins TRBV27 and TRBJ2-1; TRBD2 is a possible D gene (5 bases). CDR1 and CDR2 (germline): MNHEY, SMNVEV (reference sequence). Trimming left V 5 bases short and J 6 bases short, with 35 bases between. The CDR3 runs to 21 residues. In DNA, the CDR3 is TGTGCCAGCAGTCTAGCCTTCTACCCCCCAGCTCCTACAATGAGGGCCAATGAGCAGTTCTTC. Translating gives CASSLAFYPPAPTMRANEQFF.

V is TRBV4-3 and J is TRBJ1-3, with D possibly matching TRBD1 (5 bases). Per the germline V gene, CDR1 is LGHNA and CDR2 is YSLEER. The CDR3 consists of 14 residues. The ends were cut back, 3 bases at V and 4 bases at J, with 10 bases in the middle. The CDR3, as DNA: TGCGCCAGCAGCCAGGGGGGAGTCGGAAACACCATATATTTT. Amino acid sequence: CASSQGGVGNTIYF.

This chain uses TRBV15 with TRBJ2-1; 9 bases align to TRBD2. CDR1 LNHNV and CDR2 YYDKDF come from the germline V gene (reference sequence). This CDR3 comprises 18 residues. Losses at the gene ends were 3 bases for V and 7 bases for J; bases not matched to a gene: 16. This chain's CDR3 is CATSRETSGLAMRNEQFF. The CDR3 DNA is TGTGCCACCAGCAGGGAGACCTCGGGACTAGCAATGAGGAATGAGCAGTTCTTC. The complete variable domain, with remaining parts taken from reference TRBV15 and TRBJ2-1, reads DAMVIQNPRYQVTQFGKPVTLSCSQTLNHNVMYWYQQKSSQAPKLLFHYYDKDFNNEADTPDNFQSRRPNTSFCFLDIRSPGLGDTAMYLCATSRETSGLAMRNEQFFGPGTRLTVL.

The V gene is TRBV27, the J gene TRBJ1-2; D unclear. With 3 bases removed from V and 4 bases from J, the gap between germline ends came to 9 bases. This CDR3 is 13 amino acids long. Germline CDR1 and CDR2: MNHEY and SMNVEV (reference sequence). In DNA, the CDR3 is TGTGCCAGCAGTTTGGGCAGGTTCTATGGCTACACCTTC. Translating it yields CASSLGRFYGYTF.

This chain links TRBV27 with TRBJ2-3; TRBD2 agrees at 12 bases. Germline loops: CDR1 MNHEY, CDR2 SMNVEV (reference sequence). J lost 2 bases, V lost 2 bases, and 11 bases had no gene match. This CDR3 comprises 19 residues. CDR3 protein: CASSLKRGTSGLNTDTQYF. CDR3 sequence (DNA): TGTGCCAGCAGTTTAAAACGAGGGACTAGCGGGTTGAACACAGATACGCAGTATTTT.

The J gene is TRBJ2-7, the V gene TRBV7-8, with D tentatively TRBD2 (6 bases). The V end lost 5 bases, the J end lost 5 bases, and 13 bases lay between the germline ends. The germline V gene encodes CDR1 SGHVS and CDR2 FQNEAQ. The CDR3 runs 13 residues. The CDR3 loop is CASSTRTIHEQYF. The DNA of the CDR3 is TGTGCCAGCAGCACCCGGACTATCCACGAGCAGTACTTC.

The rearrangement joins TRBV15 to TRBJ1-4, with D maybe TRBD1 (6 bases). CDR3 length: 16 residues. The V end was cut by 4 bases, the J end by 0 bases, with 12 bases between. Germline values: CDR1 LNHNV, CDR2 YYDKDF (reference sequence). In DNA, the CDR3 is TGTGCCACCAGCAAACAGGGAAAGTCAACTAATGAAAAACTGTTTTTT. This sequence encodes CATSKQGKSTNEKLFF.

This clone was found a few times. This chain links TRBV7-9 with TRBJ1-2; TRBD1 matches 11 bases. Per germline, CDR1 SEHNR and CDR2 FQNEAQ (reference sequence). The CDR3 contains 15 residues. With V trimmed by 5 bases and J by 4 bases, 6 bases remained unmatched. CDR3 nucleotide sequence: TGTGCCAGCAGCCACGGGACAGGGGGAGGCTATGGCTACACCTTC. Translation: CASSHGTGGGYGYTF. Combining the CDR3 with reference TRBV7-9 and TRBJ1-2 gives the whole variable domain DTGVSQNPRHKITKRGQNVTFRCDPISEHNRLYWYRQTLGQGPEFLTYFQNEAQLEKSRLLSDRFSAERPKGSFSTLEIQRTEQGDSAMYLCASSHGTGGGYGYTFGSGTRLTVV.

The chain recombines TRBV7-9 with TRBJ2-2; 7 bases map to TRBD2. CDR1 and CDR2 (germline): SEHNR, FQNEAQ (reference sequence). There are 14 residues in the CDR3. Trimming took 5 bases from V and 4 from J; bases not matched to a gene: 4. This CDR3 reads CASSQLAPTGELFF. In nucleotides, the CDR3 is TGTGCCAGCAGCCAACTAGCGCCCACCGGGGAGCTGTTTTTT.

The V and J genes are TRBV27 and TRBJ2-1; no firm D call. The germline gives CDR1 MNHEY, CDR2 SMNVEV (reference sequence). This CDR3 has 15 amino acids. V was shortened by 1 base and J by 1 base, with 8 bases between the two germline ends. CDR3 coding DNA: TGTGCCAGCAGTTTATGGCAGGCTTCCTACAATGAGCAGTTCTTC. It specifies CASSLWQASYNEQFF.

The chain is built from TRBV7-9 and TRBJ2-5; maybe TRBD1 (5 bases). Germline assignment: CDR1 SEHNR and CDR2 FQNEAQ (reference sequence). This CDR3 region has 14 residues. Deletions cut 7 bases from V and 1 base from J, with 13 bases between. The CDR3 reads CASIPQELQETQYF. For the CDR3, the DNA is TGTGCCAGCATCCCACAGGAGCTCCAAGAGACCCAGTACTTC.

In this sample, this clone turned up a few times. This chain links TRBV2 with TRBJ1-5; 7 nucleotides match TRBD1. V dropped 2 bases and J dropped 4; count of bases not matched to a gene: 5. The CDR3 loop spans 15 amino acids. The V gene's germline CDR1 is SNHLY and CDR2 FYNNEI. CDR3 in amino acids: CASSETDRVNQPQHF. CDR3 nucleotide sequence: TGTGCCAGCAGTGAAACAGACAGGGTTAATCAGCCCCAGCATTTT.

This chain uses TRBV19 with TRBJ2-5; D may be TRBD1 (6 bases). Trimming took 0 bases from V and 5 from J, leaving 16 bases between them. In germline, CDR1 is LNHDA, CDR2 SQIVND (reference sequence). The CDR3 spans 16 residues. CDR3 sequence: CASSIDRWATGETQYF. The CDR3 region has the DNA TGTGCCAGTAGTATAGACCGCTGGGCTACAGGGGAGACCCAGTACTTC.